The 2 T cell receptor beta chains presented below share a single source sample, sequenced in a study of blood T cell repertoires in COVID-19. Libraries were prepared by immunoSEQ multiplex PCR; TCRdb keeps only in-frame clonotypes and omits some of them. The table lists 150,000 to 200,000 clones, 79% of them singletons, with roughly 17% in the top ten. Sequences were obtained from peripheral blood. The receptor source for this set is a man between 60 and 75 years old with active or convalescent COVID-19.

The chain carries TRBV27 and TRBJ2-1; 8 nucleotides agree with TRBD2. Per the germline V gene, CDR1 is MNHEY and CDR2 is SMNVEV (reference sequence). This CDR3 region has 17 residues. V shed 5 bases, J shed 8 bases, and the junction held 17 bases outside the gene matches. CDR3 amino acids: CASSRPSYSGTGDEQFF. The CDR3 DNA follows: TGTGCCAGCAGTCGCCCTTCCTATAGCGGGACTGGGGATGAGCAGTTCTTC.

The genes are TRBV18 and TRBJ1-3, with TRBD1 matching over 10 bases. Per the germline V gene, CDR1 is KGHSH and CDR2 is LQKENI. The CDR3 spans 15 residues. V dropped 2 bases and J dropped 5; count of bases not matched to a gene: 3. The CDR3 here is CASSPVGQGRNTIYF. DNA for the CDR3: TGTGCCAGCTCACCAGTGGGACAGGGGCGAAACACCATATATTTT.